This is a list of T cell receptor beta chains from one sample in a study of cytomegalovirus exposure and HLA in healthy donors. Some clones are missing from TCRdb's copy, which holds only in-frame ones; the method was immunoSEQ multiplex PCR. Of under 200,000 clones in the sample, 68% were seen once. The sample comprised PBMCs. The receptors shown here come from a man aged 50 to 59 in good health and CMV-seronegative. The CDR3 runs from the conserved cysteine through the conserved F or W. A D gene is named only where the DNA matches it firmly. Not every row has a clone size; where given, it reads once, few, many or a size class.

j_gene	v_gene	abundance	d_gene	CDR3aa	CDR3nt
TRBJ1-1	TRBV7-2	-	-	CASSQTPVLNTEAFF	TGTGCCAGCAGCCAAACCCCGGTCTTGAACACTGAAGCTTTCTTT
TRBJ1-2	TRBV19	-	-	CASSILSGGSYGYTF	TGTGCCAGTAGTATTCTCTCGGGGGGCAGCTATGGCTACACCTTC
TRBJ1-5	TRBV5-1	-	TRBD1	CASSPFAGTGNQPQHF	TGCGCCAGCAGCCCCTTCGCCGGGACAGGGAATCAGCCCCAGCATTTT
TRBJ2-7	TRBV21-1	-	-	CASSKEEAGAYEQYF	TGTGCCAGCAGCAAAGAGGAGGCAGGGGCCTACGAGCAGTACTTC
TRBJ2-7	TRBV11-1	-	-	CASSPGRQGHTYEQYF	TGTGCCAGCAGCCCCGGGCGGCAGGGGCATACCTACGAGCAGTACTTC
TRBJ1-4	TRBV2	-	TRBD1	CASSEDRGEKLFF	TGTGCCAGCAGTGAGGACAGGGGAGAAAAACTGTTTTTT
TRBJ1-6	TRBV15	-	TRBD1	CATREDRVSYNSPLHF	TGTGCCACCAGAGAGGACAGGGTTTCGTATAATTCACCCCTCCACTTT
TRBJ2-3	TRBV6-4	few	TRBD2	CASSDSAGGPDTQYF	TGTGCCAGCAGTGACTCAGCGGGGGGGCCAGATACGCAGTATTTT
TRBJ1-3	TRBV9	once	-	CASSVDRFQGFTGNTIYF	TGTGCCAGCAGCGTAGACCGTTTCCAGGGTTTTACTGGAAACACCATATATTTT
TRBJ2-7	TRBV27	-	-	CASGHEQYF	TGTGCCAGTGGGCACGAGCAGTACTTC